These 9 T cell receptor beta chains were sequenced from one sample in a study of shared clonotypes between healthy human individuals. Profiling relied on immunoSEQ multiplex PCR, and the TCRdb table lists in-frame clones only, not all of them. Among about 530,000 clones listed, approximately 79% were seen once. The sample taken for sequencing was PBMCs. The origin of the receptors is a woman aged 35 to 49 in good health. Some clones in this sample may be carry-over from other donors' samples.

This clone was seen only once. The chain joins TRBV30 to TRBJ2-7; D is possibly TRBD1 (5 bases). V was trimmed by 2 bases and J by 2 bases, leaving 7 bases between them. Germline V gives CDR1 GTSNPN, CDR2 SVGIG (reference sequence). The CDR3 length is 12 residues. CDR3 DNA: TGTGCCTGGAGTAAGGGGCCCTACGAGCAGTACTTC. Translated: CAWSKGPYEQYF.

The CDR3 nucleotides read TGTGCCAGCAGTTTAAGGTGGGACAGGGTTTACAATGAGCAGTTCTTC. Translation: CASSLRWDRVYNEQFF. The chain recombines TRBV27 with TRBJ2-1, with TRBD1 matching over 9 bases. J gave up 4 bases and V 2 bases, and 6 bases lay outside the gene matches. Germline V CDR1 and CDR2: MNHEY, SMNVEV (reference sequence). CDR3 size: 16 residues.

V is TRBV29-1 and J is TRBJ2-1; 7 bases match TRBD2. From germline, CDR1 is SQVTM and CDR2 ANQGSEA. The J segment lost 0 bases and the V segment lost 3 bases, leaving 5 bases of the junction unmatched. The CDR3 totals 15 residues. CDR3 nucleotides: TGCAGCGTTGATGGGACTATCCCCTCCTACAATGAGCAGTTCTTC. Translated: CSVDGTIPSYNEQFF.

This clone was seen only a few times. J is TRBJ1-1 and V is TRBV5-1; 10 positions agree with TRBD1. After removal of 6 bases from V and 2 bases from J, the junction contained 10 bases not matched to a gene. The CDR3 covers 16 residues. Germline V CDR1 and CDR2: SGHRS, YFSETQ. CDR3 protein: CASTTSGTGVNTEAFF. The DNA for the CDR3 is TGCGCCAGCACCACCTCCGGGACAGGGGTTAACACTGAAGCTTTCTTT. Filled out from reference TRBV5-1 and TRBJ1-1, the complete variable domain reads KAGVTQTPRYLIKTRGQQVTLSCSPISGHRSVSWYQQTPGQGLQFLFEYFSETQRNKGNFPGRFSGRQFSNSRSEMNVSTLELGDSALYLCASTTSGTGVNTEAFFGQGTRLTVV.

In DNA, the CDR3 is TGCGCCAGCAGTGCCGGAGGCACCGGGGAGCTGTTTTTT. Translating it yields CASSAGGTGELFF. The chain links TRBV10-1 to TRBJ2-2; D perhaps matches TRBD2 (5 bases). CDR1 WNHNN and CDR2 SYGVQD come from the germline V gene (reference sequence). With 4 bases removed from V and 4 bases from J, the gap between germline ends came to 7 bases. The CDR3 has 13 residues.

V is TRBV5-1 and J is TRBJ1-2; D gene ambiguous. This CDR3 has 15 residues. The germline V and J ends were trimmed by 5 bases and 2 bases, with 16 bases remaining between them. The germline V gene has CDR1 SGHRS and CDR2 YFSETQ. DNA of the CDR3: TGCGCCAGCAGTGTGCAGGTCCAAACCAACTATGGCTACACCTTC. It is translated as CASSVQVQTNYGYTF.

This chain uses TRBV27 with TRBJ1-2, with 9 bases that match TRBD1. J gave up 2 bases and V 3 bases, and 4 bases lay outside the gene matches. The CDR3 loop spans 15 amino acids. Germline V gene lookup returns CDR1 MNHEY and CDR2 SMNVEV (reference sequence). Here the CDR3 DNA reads TGTGCCAGCAGTTTCGGACAGGGGTACAACTATGGCTACACCTTC. This gives the protein CASSFGQGYNYGYTF.

The V call is TRBV7-2, the J call TRBJ2-3; TRBD2 is a possible D gene (5 bases). The CDR3 loop spans 15 amino acids. Trimming removed 1 base from V and 0 bases from J, with 8 bases in between. Germline CDR1 reads SGHTA; CDR2 reads FQGNSA. Here the CDR3 reads CASSLDGLSTDTQYF. The DNA for the CDR3 is TGTGCCAGCAGCTTAGACGGACTTAGCACAGATACGCAGTATTTT.

The chain links TRBV11-1 to TRBJ2-1, with 11 bases identical to TRBD2. Germline loops: CDR1 SGHAT, CDR2 FQDESV (reference sequence). V dropped 1 base and J dropped 4; count of bases not matched to a gene: 12. The CDR3 consists of 19 residues. CDR3 bases: TGTGCCAGCAGCTTAGATGTACTAGCGGGAGAGGGGCCATACAATGAGCAGTTCTTC. Its translation is CASSLDVLAGEGPYNEQFF.